This is a list of T cell receptor beta chains from one sample in a study of T cell changes during pregnancy in multiple sclerosis. Clones were sequenced by immunoSEQ multiplex PCR, and TCRdb holds only the in-frame ones, with some missing. The data hold approximately 58,000 clones, with roughly 92% observed a single time. Source: peripheral blood, taken in the second trimester of pregnancy. The receptors originated from a female donor with multiple sclerosis, enrolled in a pregnancy study. CDR3s include the opening cysteine and the closing phenylalanine or tryptophan. The order of the fields is J gene, V gene, D gene, clone size, CDR3 DNA, CDR3 protein. A D gene is named only where the DNA matches it firmly. Size tells how often a clone was seen (once, few, many) or the class of an expanded clone, and some rows leave it out.

TRBJ2-7 TRBV6-1 - - TGTGCCAGCAGTGAAGTTTTAGTTCGGCAGTACTTC CASSEVLVRQYF
TRBJ1-1 TRBV7-3 - - TGTGCCAGCAGCAAACAGCTGAACACTGAAGCTTTCTTT CASSKQLNTEAFF
TRBJ2-3 TRBV27 TRBD1 - TGTGCCAGCAGTGCTTATCCCAGGGGGCGGGCCCAGTATTTT CASSAYPRGRAQYF
TRBJ1-2 TRBV19 - - TGTGCCAGTAGTCTTCGGGACTTTGGCTACACCTTC CASSLRDFGYTF
TRBJ2-1 TRBV19 - - TGTGCCAGTAGTATAGACCCCGGGGACTCGGGAGTGAACAATGAGCAGTTCTTC CASSIDPGDSGVNNEQFF
TRBJ1-6 TRBV6-6 TRBD1 once TGTGCCAGCAGCCCCCGGGACAGGGTTGGTTCACCCCTCCACTTT CASSPRDRVGSPLHF
TRBJ2-2 TRBV6-7 - - TGTGCCAGCAGTTGGACAGCCACCGGGGAGCTGTTTTTT CASSWTATGELFF
TRBJ2-1 TRBV6-1 TRBD2 - TGTGCCAGCAGTGAAATGACTAGCGGGAGTTTTTCCTATGAGCAGTTCTTC CASSEMTSGSFSYEQFF
TRBJ1-2 TRBV6-5 TRBD1 once TGTGCCAGCAGTCCTTTGACAGGGTACTCTGGCTACACCTTC CASSPLTGYSGYTF
TRBJ2-1 TRBV2 - - TGTGCCAGCAGAGGACTGCTCTCCTACAATGAGCAGTTCTTC CASRGLLSYNEQFF
TRBJ2-1 TRBV5-4 - - TGTGCCAGCAGCTCGACTGCCAGCTCCTACAATGAGCAGTTCTTC CASSSTASSYNEQFF
TRBJ2-7 TRBV7-2 - - TGTGCCAGCAGCCGATCTCCTCGCGGCGGCGCGGATTACGAGCAGTACTTC CASSRSPRGGADYEQYF
TRBJ2-7 TRBV5-1 - - TGCGCCAGCAGCCAACGGGGGGCCGGTGAGCAGTACTTC CASSQRGAGEQYF
TRBJ2-7 TRBV7-2 TRBD2 - TGTGCCAGCAGCTTAATAGCGGGATCCTACGAGCAGTACTTC CASSLIAGSYEQYF
TRBJ2-4 TRBV19 - - TGTGCCAGTAGTATCGAGGAATCAGGGGTGGGGGCCAAAAACATTCAGTACTTC CASSIEESGVGAKNIQYF
TRBJ2-7 TRBV7-2 TRBD1 - TGTGCCAGCAGCCTAGCCGGGACAGGTACCTACGAGCAGTACTTC CASSLAGTGTYEQYF
TRBJ2-3 TRBV19 TRBD2 - TGTGCCAGTAGTATGGGTATTGGACTAGCGGGAGGTTATACGCAGTATTTT CASSMGIGLAGGYTQYF
TRBJ2-7 TRBV28 - - TGTGCCAGCTATTCGACAGACCTCTACGAGCAGTACTTC CASYSTDLYEQYF
TRBJ2-2 TRBV11-3 - - TGTGCCAGCAGCTTAGTCACAGGGACCGGGGAGCTGTTTTTT CASSLVTGTGELFF
TRBJ2-3 TRBV5-1 - - TGCGCCAGCAGCTCCGGGAGTCGTAGCACAGATACGCAGTATTTT CASSSGSRSTDTQYF